This T cell receptor beta chain was retrieved from a study of T-cell reconstitution after alpha-beta-depleted transplantation in children. Regarding the study as a whole: Newly made T cells mostly supplied T-cell counts and diversity one year after transplant. The origin of high day-60 TCRbeta diversity in some patients lay in surviving recipient T cells and thymic progenitors. Alpha-beta T cells about two months after transplant reportedly derived from several hundred expanded graft clones.

This clonotype was recorded at least ten times. The antigen remains undetermined. Sequence at one end of the junction differs from germline and may be a read error. CDR3 length: 14 residues. Germline lookup yields CDR1 MGHRA and CDR2 YSYEKL. The authors prepared the TCRbeta library with unique molecular identifiers. TCRdb re-called the PCR reads through MiXCR, storing one row per CDR3 protein. The data hold about 170,000 distinct CDR3 sequences, with 11% observed a single time. The chain combines TRBV4-1 with TRBJ1-4, with D possibly being TRBD1 (6 bases). The sample was PBMCs, taken before TCRalphabeta/CD19-depleted stem cell transplant. The clonotype was recovered from a boy between 2 and 10 years old with acute myeloid leukemia, due to receive a stem cell transplant. The CDR3: CASSREGGTSKCVF. In DNA, the CDR3 is TGCGCCAGCAGCCGGGAGGGGGGAACCTCCAAATGTGTTTTT.